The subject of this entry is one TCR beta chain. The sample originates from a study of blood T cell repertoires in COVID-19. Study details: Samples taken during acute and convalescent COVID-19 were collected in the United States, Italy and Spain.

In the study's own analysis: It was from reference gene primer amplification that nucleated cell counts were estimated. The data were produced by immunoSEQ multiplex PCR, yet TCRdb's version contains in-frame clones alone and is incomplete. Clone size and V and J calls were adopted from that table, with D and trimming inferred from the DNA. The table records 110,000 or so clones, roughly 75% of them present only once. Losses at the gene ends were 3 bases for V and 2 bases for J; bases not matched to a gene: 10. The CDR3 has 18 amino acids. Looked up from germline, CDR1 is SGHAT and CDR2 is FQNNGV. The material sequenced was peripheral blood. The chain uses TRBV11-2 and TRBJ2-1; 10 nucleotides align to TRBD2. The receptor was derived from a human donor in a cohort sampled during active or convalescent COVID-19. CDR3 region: CASSFFTILAGPYNEQFF. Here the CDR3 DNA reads TGTGCCAGCAGCTTCTTCACGATACTAGCGGGACCCTACAATGAGCAGTTCTTC. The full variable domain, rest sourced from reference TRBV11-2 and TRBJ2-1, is EAGVAQSPRYKIIEKRQSVAFWCNPISGHATLYWYQQILGQGPKLLIQFQNNGVVDDSQLPKDRFSAERLKGVDSTLKIQPAKLEDSAVYLCASSFFTILAGPYNEQFFGPGTRLTVL.